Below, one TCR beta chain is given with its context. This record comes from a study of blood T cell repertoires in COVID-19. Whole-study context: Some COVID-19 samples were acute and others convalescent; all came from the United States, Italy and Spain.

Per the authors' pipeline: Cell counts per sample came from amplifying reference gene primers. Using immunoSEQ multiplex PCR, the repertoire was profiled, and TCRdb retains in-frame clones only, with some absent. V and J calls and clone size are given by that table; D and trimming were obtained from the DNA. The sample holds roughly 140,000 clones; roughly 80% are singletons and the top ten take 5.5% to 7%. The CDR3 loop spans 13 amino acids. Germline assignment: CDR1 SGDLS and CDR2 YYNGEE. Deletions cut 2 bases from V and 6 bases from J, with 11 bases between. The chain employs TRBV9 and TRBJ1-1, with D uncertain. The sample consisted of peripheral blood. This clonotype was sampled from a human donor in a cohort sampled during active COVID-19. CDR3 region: CASSVSSVAEAFF. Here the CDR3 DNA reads TGTGCCAGCAGCGTGAGTAGTGTGGCTGAAGCTTTCTTT.